Listed below are T cell receptor beta chains from one sample, sequenced in a study of cytomegalovirus exposure and HLA in healthy donors. The method was immunoSEQ multiplex PCR; TCRdb's version includes in-frame clones alone and lacks a portion of them. Counted here are 140,000 to 150,000 clones, approximately 68% occurring once; the ten biggest clones make up over 2%. The sample consisted of PBMCs. The receptors were sampled from a middle-aged man in good health and CMV-seronegative. The CDR3 runs from the conserved cysteine through the conserved F or W. Fields, in order: V gene, clone size, D gene, J gene, CDR3 DNA, CDR3 protein. A D gene is named only where the DNA matches it firmly. Clone size appears in some rows only: once, few, many, or a class for an expanded clone.

V gene: TRBV5-1; clone size: few; D gene: .; J gene: TRBJ1-1; CDR3 DNA: TGCGCCAGCAGCCGACACTCAGACCCGAACACTGAAGCTTTCTTT; CDR3 protein: CASSRHSDPNTEAFF
V gene: TRBV5-1; clone size: .; D gene: .; J gene: TRBJ1-2; CDR3 DNA: TGCGCCAGCAGCTTGGAATTTGCTAACTATGGCTACCCCTTC; CDR3 protein: CASSLEFANYGYPF
V gene: TRBV6-1; clone size: .; D gene: TRBD2; J gene: TRBJ2-5; CDR3 DNA: TGTGCCAGCAGTGAATTAGGTCTAACTAGCGGGGTAAAGACCCAGTACTTC; CDR3 protein: CASSELGLTSGVKTQYF
V gene: TRBV29-1; clone size: .; D gene: TRBD2; J gene: TRBJ2-1; CDR3 DNA: TGCAGCGTTGAGTGGGAGGGTGGAAATGAGCAGTTCTTC; CDR3 protein: CSVEWEGGNEQFF
V gene: TRBV11-2; clone size: .; D gene: .; J gene: TRBJ1-1; CDR3 DNA: TGTGCCAGCAGCCACGGGGGGCTAAACACTGAAGCTTTCTTT; CDR3 protein: CASSHGGLNTEAFF
V gene: TRBV7-8; clone size: .; D gene: TRBD1; J gene: TRBJ1-5; CDR3 DNA: TGTGCCAGCAGCTCCGTAGGGACAGGGAACAATCAGCCCCAGCATTTT; CDR3 protein: CASSSVGTGNNQPQHF
V gene: TRBV6-5; clone size: few; D gene: .; J gene: TRBJ1-2; CDR3 DNA: TGTGCCAGCAGTTACTCGAGATCAACTCGCTATGGCTACACCTTC; CDR3 protein: CASSYSRSTRYGYTF
V gene: TRBV5-5; clone size: .; D gene: .; J gene: TRBJ1-1; CDR3 DNA: TGTGCCAGCATACGGGGGGCGGCGAACACTGAAGCTTTCTTT; CDR3 protein: CASIRGAANTEAFF
V gene: TRBV4-1; clone size: few; D gene: .; J gene: TRBJ2-7; CDR3 DNA: TGCGCCAGCAGCCAAGACAGGGGTTGGGGCTACGAGCAGTACTTC; CDR3 protein: CASSQDRGWGYEQYF
V gene: TRBV7-9; clone size: .; D gene: TRBD2; J gene: TRBJ2-1; CDR3 DNA: TGTGCCAGCAGCTCCGGGACTACCCAACCTTCCTACAATGAGCAGTTCTTC; CDR3 protein: CASSSGTTQPSYNEQFF
V gene: TRBV27; clone size: .; D gene: TRBD1; J gene: TRBJ1-2; CDR3 DNA: TGTGCCAGCAGGATCATGGCAAGGACAGGAGGCTACACCTTC; CDR3 protein: CASRIMARTGGYTF
V gene: TRBV7-9; clone size: .; D gene: .; J gene: TRBJ1-1; CDR3 DNA: TGTGCCAGCAGCCCCAGGTCGGTTTCCACTGAAGCTTTCTTT; CDR3 protein: CASSPRSVSTEAFF
V gene: TRBV27; clone size: .; D gene: .; J gene: TRBJ1-2; CDR3 DNA: TGTGCCAGCAGACCAAACCAGGGCCGGTATGGCTACACCTTC; CDR3 protein: CASRPNQGRYGYTF
V gene: TRBV6-1; clone size: .; D gene: .; J gene: TRBJ1-4; CDR3 DNA: TGTGCCAGCAGTGAACGACAGGTCAAGGGGTCGGTATATGAAAAACTGTTTTTT; CDR3 protein: CASSERQVKGSVYEKLFF
V gene: TRBV6-1; clone size: few; D gene: .; J gene: TRBJ1-2; CDR3 DNA: TGTGCCAGCAGTGAACGGGGGGCGCTTGGCTACACCTTC; CDR3 protein: CASSERGALGYTF
V gene: TRBV4-3; clone size: .; D gene: .; J gene: TRBJ2-7; CDR3 DNA: TGCGCCAGCAGCCAAGGTATCAGCGGCCCCTACGAGCAGTACTTC; CDR3 protein: CASSQGISGPYEQYF
V gene: TRBV4-3; clone size: .; D gene: .; J gene: TRBJ2-6; CDR3 DNA: TGCGCCAGCAGCCAAGAACCAGGTTCTGGGGCCAACGTCCTGACTTTC; CDR3 protein: CASSQEPGSGANVLTF
V gene: TRBV13; clone size: .; D gene: TRBD2; J gene: TRBJ2-1; CDR3 DNA: TGTGCCAGCAGCCCCGCCCGCGGGCTAGCGGCAAAGCCAGGGCAGTTCTTC; CDR3 protein: CASSPARGLAAKPGQFF
V gene: TRBV12-5; clone size: .; D gene: TRBD1; J gene: TRBJ2-5; CDR3 DNA: TGTGCTAGTGGTGGCGGGCCAGGGGGCTTCCAAGAGACCCAGTACTTC; CDR3 protein: CASGGGPGGFQETQYF
V gene: TRBV25-1; clone size: .; D gene: TRBD2; J gene: TRBJ2-7; CDR3 DNA: TGTGCCAGCAATCTCGGGGGGAGATCCTACGAGCAGTACTTC; CDR3 protein: CASNLGGRSYEQYF
V gene: TRBV6-5; clone size: .; D gene: .; J gene: TRBJ2-3; CDR3 DNA: TGTGCCAGCAGTTACTCGTCCCTGAGGGATACGCAGTATTTT; CDR3 protein: CASSYSSLRDTQYF
V gene: TRBV7-9; clone size: .; D gene: .; J gene: TRBJ1-1; CDR3 DNA: TGTGCCAGCAGCTCGACACCCGGAGCTTTCTTT; CDR3 protein: CASSSTPGAFF